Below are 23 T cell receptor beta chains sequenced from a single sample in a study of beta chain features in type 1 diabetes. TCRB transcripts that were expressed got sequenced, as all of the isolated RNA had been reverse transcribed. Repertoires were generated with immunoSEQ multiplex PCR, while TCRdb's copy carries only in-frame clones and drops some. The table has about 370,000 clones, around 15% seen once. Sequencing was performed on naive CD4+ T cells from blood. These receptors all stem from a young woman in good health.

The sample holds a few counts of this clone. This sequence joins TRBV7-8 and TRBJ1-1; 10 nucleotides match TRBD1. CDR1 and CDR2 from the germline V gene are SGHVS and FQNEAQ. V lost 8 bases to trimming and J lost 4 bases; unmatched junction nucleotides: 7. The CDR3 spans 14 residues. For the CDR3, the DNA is TGTGCCAGCCAAAGACAGGGGGCGGGCACTGAAGCTTTCTTT. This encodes CASQRQGAGTEAFF.

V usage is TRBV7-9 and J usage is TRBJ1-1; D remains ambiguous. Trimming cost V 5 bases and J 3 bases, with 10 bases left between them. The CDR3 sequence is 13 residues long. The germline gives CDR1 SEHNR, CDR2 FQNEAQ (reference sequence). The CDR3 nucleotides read TGTGCCAGCAGCCAATCCGGGTACACTGAAGCTTTCTTT. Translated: CASSQSGYTEAFF. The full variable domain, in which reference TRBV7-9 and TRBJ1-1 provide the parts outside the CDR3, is DTGVSQNPRHKITKRGQNVTFRCDPISEHNRLYWYRQTLGQGPEFLTYFQNEAQLEKSRLLSDRFSAERPKGSFSTLEIQRTEQGDSAMYLCASSQSGYTEAFFGQGTRLTVV.

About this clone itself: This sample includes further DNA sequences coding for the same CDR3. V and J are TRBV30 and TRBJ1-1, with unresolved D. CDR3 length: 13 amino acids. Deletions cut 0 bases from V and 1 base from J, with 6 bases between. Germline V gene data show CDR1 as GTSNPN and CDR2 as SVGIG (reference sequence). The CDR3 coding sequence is TGTGCCTGGAGTGTTCAGTCGAACACTGAAGCTTTCTTT. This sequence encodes CAWSVQSNTEAFF.

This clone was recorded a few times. CDR3 protein: CASSLRSDRNQPQHF. DNA for the CDR3: TGTGCCAGCAGTTTGCGCTCCGACAGGAATCAGCCCCAGCATTTT. The V and J genes are TRBV27 and TRBJ1-5; D is perhaps TRBD1 (6 bases). V lost 3 bases and J lost 4, with 13 bases in between. Looked up from germline, CDR1 is MNHEY and CDR2 is SMNVEV (reference sequence). The CDR3 covers 15 residues.

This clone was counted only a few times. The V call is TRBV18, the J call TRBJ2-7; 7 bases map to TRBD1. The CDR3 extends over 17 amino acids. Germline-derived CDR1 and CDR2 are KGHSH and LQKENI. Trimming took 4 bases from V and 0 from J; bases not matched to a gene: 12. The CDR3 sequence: CASSLDRTAALSYEQYF. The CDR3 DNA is TGTGCCAGCTCACTGGACAGGACGGCCGCCCTCTCCTACGAGCAGTACTTC.

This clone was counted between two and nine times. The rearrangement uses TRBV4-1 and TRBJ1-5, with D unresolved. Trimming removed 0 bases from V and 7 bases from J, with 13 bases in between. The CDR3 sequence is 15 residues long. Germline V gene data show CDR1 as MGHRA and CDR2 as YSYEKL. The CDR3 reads CASSQDGEIQQPQHF. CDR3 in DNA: TGCGCCAGCAGCCAAGATGGAGAGATCCAGCAGCCCCAGCATTTT.

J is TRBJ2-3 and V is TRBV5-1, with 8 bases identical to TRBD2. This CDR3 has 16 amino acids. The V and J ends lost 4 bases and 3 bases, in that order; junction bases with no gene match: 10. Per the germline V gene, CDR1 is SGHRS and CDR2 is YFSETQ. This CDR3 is CASSQYPAGDTDTQYF. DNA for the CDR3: TGCGCCAGCAGCCAGTACCCAGCGGGAGATACAGATACGCAGTATTTT. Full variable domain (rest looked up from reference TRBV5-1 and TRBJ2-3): KAGVTQTPRYLIKTRGQQVTLSCSPISGHRSVSWYQQTPGQGLQFLFEYFSETQRNKGNFPGRFSGRQFSNSRSEMNVSTLELGDSALYLCASSQYPAGDTDTQYFGPGTRLTVL.

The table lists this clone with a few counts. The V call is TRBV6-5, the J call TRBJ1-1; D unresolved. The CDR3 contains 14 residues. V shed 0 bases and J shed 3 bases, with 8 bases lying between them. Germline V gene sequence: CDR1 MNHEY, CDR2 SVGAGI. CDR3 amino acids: CASSYSRRDTEAFF. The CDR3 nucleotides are TGTGCCAGCAGTTACTCGAGGCGGGACACTGAAGCTTTCTTT.

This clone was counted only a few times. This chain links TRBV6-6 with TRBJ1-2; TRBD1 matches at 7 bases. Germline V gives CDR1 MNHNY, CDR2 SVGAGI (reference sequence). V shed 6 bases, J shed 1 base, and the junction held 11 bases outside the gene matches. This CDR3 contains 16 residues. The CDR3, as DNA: TGTGCCAGCAGGCAAACCGGGACAGCGTTTAACTATGGCTACACCTTC. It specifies CASRQTGTAFNYGYTF.

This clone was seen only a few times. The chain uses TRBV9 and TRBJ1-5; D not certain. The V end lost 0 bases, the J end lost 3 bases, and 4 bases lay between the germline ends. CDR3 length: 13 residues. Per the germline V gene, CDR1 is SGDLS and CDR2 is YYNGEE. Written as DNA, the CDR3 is TGTGCCAGCAGCGTAGATAACAATCAGCCCCAGCATTTT. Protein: CASSVDNNQPQHF.

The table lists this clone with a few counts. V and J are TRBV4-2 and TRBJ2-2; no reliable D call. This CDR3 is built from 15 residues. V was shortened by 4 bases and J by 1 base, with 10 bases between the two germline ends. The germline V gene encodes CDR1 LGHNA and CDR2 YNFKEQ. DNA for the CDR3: TGTGCCAGCAGCCCCCACGTACTGAACACCGGGGAGCTGTTTTTT. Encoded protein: CASSPHVLNTGELFF.

The CDR3 coding sequence is TGTGCCAGCAGCGTAGAGCCGTCCGGGGAGCTGTTTTTT. Amino acid sequence: CASSVEPSGELFF. The genes are TRBV9 and TRBJ2-2; D is unclear. CDR1 is SGDLS and CDR2 is YYNGEE in the germline V gene. The CDR3 sequence is 13 residues long. V dropped 0 bases and J dropped 6 bases, with 6 bases sitting between them.

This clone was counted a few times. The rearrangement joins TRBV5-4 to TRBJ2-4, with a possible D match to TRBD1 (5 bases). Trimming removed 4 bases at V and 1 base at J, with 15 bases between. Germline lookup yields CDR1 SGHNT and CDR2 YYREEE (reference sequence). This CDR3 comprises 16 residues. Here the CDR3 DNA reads TGTGCCAGCAGCGTGATCCTGAAGGGGGCCAAAAACATTCAGTACTTC. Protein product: CASSVILKGAKNIQYF. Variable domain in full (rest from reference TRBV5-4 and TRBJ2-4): ETGVTQSPTHLIKTRGQQVTLRCSSQSGHNTVSWYQQALGQGPQFIFQYYREEENGRGNFPPRFSGLQFPNYSSELNVNALELDDSALYLCASSVILKGAKNIQYFGAGTRLSVL.

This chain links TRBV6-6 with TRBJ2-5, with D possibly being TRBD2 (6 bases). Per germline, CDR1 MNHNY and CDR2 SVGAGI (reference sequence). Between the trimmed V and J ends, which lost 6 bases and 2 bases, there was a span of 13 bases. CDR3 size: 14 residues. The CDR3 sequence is CASRPGLLQETQYF. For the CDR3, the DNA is TGTGCCAGCAGGCCGGGACTCCTACAAGAGACCCAGTACTTC.

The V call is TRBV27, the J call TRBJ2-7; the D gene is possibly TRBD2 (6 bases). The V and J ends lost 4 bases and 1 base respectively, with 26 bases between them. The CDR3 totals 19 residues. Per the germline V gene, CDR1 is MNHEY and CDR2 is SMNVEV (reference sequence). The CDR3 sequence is CASSSVRGTYKPISYEQYF. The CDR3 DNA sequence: TGTGCCAGCAGTTCCGTCCGCGGGACTTATAAACCGATATCCTACGAGCAGTACTTC.

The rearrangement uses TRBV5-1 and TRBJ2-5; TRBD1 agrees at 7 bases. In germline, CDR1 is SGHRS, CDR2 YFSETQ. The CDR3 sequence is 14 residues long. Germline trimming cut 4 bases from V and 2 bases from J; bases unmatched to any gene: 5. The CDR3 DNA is TGCGCCAGCAGCCCGGGACAGAATCAAGAGACCCAGTACTTC. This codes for CASSPGQNQETQYF.

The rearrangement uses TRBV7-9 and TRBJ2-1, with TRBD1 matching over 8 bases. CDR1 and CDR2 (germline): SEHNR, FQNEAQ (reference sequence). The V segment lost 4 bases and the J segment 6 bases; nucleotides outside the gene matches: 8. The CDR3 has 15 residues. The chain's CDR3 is CASSSRRQGSNEQFF. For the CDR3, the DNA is TGTGCCAGCAGCTCCAGACGACAGGGGAGCAATGAGCAGTTCTTC.

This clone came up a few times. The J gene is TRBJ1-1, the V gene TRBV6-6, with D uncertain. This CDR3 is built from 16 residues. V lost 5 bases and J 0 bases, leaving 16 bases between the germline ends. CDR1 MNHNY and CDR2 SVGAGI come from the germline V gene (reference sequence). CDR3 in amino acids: CASSPSGSPMNTEAFF. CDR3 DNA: TGTGCCAGCAGTCCCTCGGGGAGTCCCATGAACACTGAAGCTTTCTTT.

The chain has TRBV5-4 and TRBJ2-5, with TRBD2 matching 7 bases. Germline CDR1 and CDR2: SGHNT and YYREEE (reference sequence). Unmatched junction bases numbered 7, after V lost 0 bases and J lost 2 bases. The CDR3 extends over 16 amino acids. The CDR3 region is CASSLEPSGGQETQYF. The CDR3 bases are TGTGCCAGCAGCTTGGAGCCTAGCGGAGGACAAGAGACCCAGTACTTC.

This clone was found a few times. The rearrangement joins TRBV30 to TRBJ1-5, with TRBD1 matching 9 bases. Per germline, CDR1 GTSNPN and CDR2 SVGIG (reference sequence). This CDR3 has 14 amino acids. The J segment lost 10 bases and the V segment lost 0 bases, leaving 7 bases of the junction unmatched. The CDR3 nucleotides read TGTGCCTGGAGTGTACAGGGGGCGGGAAGCCCCCAGCATTTT. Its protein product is CAWSVQGAGSPQHF.

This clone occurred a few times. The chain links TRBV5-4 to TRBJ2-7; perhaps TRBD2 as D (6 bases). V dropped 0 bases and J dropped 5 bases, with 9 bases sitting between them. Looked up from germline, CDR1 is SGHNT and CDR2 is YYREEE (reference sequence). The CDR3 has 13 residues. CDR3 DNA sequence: TGTGCCAGCAGCTTGGCGGGAGCTAACGAGCAGTACTTC. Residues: CASSLAGANEQYF.

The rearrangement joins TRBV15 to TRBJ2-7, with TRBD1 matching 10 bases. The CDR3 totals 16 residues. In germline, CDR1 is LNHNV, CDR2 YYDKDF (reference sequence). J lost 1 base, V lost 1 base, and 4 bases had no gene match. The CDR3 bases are TGTGCCACCAGCAGAGTGCCGGGACAGGGGTCCTACGAGCAGTACTTC. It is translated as CATSRVPGQGSYEQYF.

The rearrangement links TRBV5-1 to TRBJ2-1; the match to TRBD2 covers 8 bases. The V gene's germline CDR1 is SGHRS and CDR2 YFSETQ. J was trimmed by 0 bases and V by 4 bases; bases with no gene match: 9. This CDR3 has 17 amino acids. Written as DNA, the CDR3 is TGCGCCAGCAGCCCTCTGGCTAGCGGGTTCTCCTACAATGAGCAGTTCTTC. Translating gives CASSPLASGFSYNEQFF.